Below, one T cell receptor (beta chain) is given with its context. The target antigen is unknown. The assay was immunoSEQ multiplex PCR, and TCRdb's table has in-frame clones only and misses some. The sample records 25,000 to 35,000 clones, around 79% being singletons. This sample was taken from a study of radiotherapy plus CTLA-4 blockade in lung cancer. Across the whole study: Among patients, roughly 17% showed objective responses, and approximately 30% had disease control. Study outcomes and limitations: Expansion in blood of tumor-derived TCR clones was seen after radiotherapy plus ipilimumab. How blood T cell clones changed early, along with interferon-beta, reportedly forecast response best.

Enrolled patients, whose metastatic non-small-cell lung cancer was chemo-refractory, received focal radiation plus CTLA-4 blockade with ipilimumab. The sample here was peripheral blood, taken from a patient treated with radiotherapy plus ipilimumab. The receptor's source is a human donor with non-small cell lung cancer who had stable disease on radiotherapy plus ipilimumab.

The CDR3 spells CASSQERVVDSYEQYF. The CDR3 nucleotides read TGCGCCAGCAGCCAAGAAAGGGTCGTCGACTCCTACGAGCAGTACTTC. V gene TRBV4-1 combines with J gene TRBJ2-7; D ambiguous. This CDR3 has 16 amino acids. V lost 0 bases and J 0 bases, leaving 12 bases between the germline ends. Germline loops: CDR1 MGHRA, CDR2 YSYEKL.